This paragraph reports one TCR beta chain. What it binds is unknown. The sample comes from a study of human thymus T cells. Study-wide findings and caveats: Thymic TCR repertoires of unrelated people reportedly overlapped highly. Use of V and J genes seemed skewed within the thymic and blood repertoires.

Trimming removed 6 bases from V and 9 bases from J, with 15 bases in between. Germline loops: CDR1 MNHEY, CDR2 SMNVEV (reference sequence). The CDR3 covers 13 residues. In corrective heart surgery, resections were taken, and these provided the thymus tissue. The donor group consisted of healthy Finnish infants who were having corrective surgery for congenital heart defects. Profiling relied on immunoSEQ multiplex PCR, and the TCRdb table lists in-frame clones only, not all of them. The sample consists of tens of thousands of clones, 85% to 95% of them appearing once. The receptor's source is a girl less than two years old with a congenital heart defect but otherwise immunologically healthy. The source material was thymus tissue. The V gene is TRBV27, the J gene TRBJ2-1; D is perhaps TRBD1 (5 bases). For the CDR3, the DNA is TGTGCCAGCAGCGACGGGTCCAGGGTTGAGCAGTTCTTC. It encodes CASSDGSRVEQFF.